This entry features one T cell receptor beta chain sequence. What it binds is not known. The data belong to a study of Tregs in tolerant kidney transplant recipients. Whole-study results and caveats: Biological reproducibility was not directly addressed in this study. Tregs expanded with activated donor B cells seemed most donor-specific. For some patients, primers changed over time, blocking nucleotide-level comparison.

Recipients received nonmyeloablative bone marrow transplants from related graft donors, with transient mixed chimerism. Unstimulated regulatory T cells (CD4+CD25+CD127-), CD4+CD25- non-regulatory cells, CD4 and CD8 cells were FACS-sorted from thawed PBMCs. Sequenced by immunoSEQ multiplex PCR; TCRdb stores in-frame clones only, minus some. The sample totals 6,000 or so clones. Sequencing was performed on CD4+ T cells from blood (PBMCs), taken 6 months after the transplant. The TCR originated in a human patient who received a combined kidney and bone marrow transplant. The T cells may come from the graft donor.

The CDR3 loop is CASSPGGGYNEQFF. The part of the CDR3 DNA that was read is TGTGCCAGCAGCCCGGGGGGGGGTTACAATGAG. V is TRBV7-9 and J is TRBJ2-1, with TRBD2 identical over 8 bases. Read coverage stops 3 residues before the CDR3 terminus; the germline J gene supplies the remainder. J gave up 4 bases and V 5 bases, and 4 bases lay outside the gene matches. The CDR3 loop spans 14 amino acids. CDR1 and CDR2 (germline): SEHNR, FQNEAQ (reference sequence).